This T cell receptor (beta chain) originates from a study of CD8+CD57+ T cells in acquired aplastic anemia. All sequencing subjects had displayed CD8+CD57+ cell expansion on flow cytometry. The cohort consisted entirely of patients having severe acquired aplastic anemia. Each patient gave a blood sample that was collected before any therapy had been received. This clonotype was seen just once. Profiling that covered TCR beta VDJ and CDR3 relied on genomic DNA as its template. Using its own MiXCR run on the reads, TCRdb lists one record per CDR3 protein. The sample has 180,000 or so distinct CDR3 sequences; around half are singletons. The TCR originated in a human donor with aplastic anemia. The sequenced sample was sorted CD4+, CD8+, or CD8+CD57+ T cells (not recorded which) from PBMCs.

CDR3 in DNA: TGTGCCAGCAGTCCCTCGGGACTCCTGTCTGGCTACACCTTC. The encoded protein is CASSPSGLLSGYTF. This sequence joins TRBV7-6 and TRBJ1-2; D may be TRBD1 (5 bases). The V end lost 6 bases, the J end lost 7 bases, and 18 bases lay between the germline ends. The CDR3 has 14 residues. In germline, CDR1 is SGHVS, CDR2 FNYEAQ. Supplemented by reference TRBV7-6 and TRBJ1-2, the full variable domain reads GAGVSQSPRYKVTKRGQDVALRCDPISGHVSLYWYRQALGQGPEFLTYFNYEAQQDKSGLPNDRFSAERPEGSISTLTIQRTEQRDSAMYRCASSPSGLLSGYTFGSGTRLTVV.